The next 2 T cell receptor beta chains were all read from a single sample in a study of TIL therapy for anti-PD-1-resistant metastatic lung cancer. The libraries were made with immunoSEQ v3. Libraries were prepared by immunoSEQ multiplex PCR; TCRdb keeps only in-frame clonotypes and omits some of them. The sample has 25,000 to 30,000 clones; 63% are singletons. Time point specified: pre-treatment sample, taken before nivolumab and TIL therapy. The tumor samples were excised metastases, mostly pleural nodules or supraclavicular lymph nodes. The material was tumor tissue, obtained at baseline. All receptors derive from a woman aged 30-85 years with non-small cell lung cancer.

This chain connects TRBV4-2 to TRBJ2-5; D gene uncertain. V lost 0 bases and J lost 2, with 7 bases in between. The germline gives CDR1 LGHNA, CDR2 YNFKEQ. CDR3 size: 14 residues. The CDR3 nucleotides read TGTGCCAGCAGCCAAGATGCCAGACAAGAGACCCAGTACTTC. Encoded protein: CASSQDARQETQYF.

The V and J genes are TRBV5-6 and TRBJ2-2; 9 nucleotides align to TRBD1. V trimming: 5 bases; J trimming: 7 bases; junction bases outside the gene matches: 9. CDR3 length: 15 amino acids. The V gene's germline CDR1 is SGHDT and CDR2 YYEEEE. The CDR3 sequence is CASSEKGTGIGELFF. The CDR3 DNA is TGTGCCAGCAGTGAAAAAGGGACAGGGATCGGGGAGCTGTTTTTT.